This T cell receptor beta chain is from a study of beta chain features in type 1 diabetes listed by TCRdb under 2018. About the full investigation: Mean age, gender distribution, total cell number and subset yield were not different between patients and healthy donors. Naive and central memory subsets were obtained from all 28 donors, but regulatory and stem cell-like memory subsets were isolated from only 8 patients and roughly eight healthy donors. The study compared TCRB repertoires of sorted circulating CD4+ T cell subsets between recently diagnosed type 1 diabetes patients and matched healthy donors. Across all samples, fewer than 110,000,000 sorted cells were examined, and cell number per subset correlated strongly with RNA yield. General conclusions and limits of the study: In all four CD4+ subsets, TCRB CDR3 length was moderately but significantly shorter in type 1 diabetes patients. Shorter templates might have been favored by PCR, but patient and control samples were amplified and corrected together, so both groups would have been affected equally by any skew. The naive, central memory and regulatory TCRB repertoires appeared to resemble one another more closely among patients than among healthy donors. Because small numbers of individuals were included in the HLA sub-analyses, any influence of HLA type on TCRB rearrangement was left unresolved. Because cDNA was sequenced instead of genomic DNA, highly expressing activated cells could be over-represented, though the groups showed no difference in activation or CD3 levels. Fewer insertions and more nucleotide deletions at VDJ recombination sites were observed in patients with type 1 diabetes, implying thymic rearrangement abnormalities.

All of the isolated RNA was reverse transcribed with the High Capacity cDNA Reverse Transcription Kit, so expressed TCRB transcripts were sequenced. Deep immunoSEQ sequencing was performed on naive, central memory and regulatory T cell samples, with an average of approximately 3.9 million total reads per sample. After sorted cells were lysed in RLT buffer, RNA was extracted with DNase-treated RNeasy Micro or Mini kits, with the choice depending on cell number. Each cell subset was processed on its own to prevent cross-contamination, while patient and healthy donor samples were processed together. The immunoSEQ multiplex PCR was used to amplify TCRB sequences from cDNA, generating 87-bp fragments that spanned the CDR3 region. Sequencing of the amplicons was done on the Illumina HiSeq platform. Processing in the source paper ran as follows. PCR bias was corrected computationally using synthetic template baselines, and reads within Hamming distance 2 were collapsed, with unmergeable singletons discarded. Reads were aligned to IMGT to assign V, D and J genes, CDR3 length, and insertions or deletions at six rearrangement sites. Within each subset, clonotype counts were normalized to sorted cell number, and only after that were true diversity and Gini coefficients computed with the tcR R package. The overlap coefficient, calculated on TCRB nucleotide sequences, was used to measure repertoire sharing. The table comes from immuneACCESS by way of TCRdb, which keeps in-frame sequences with V and J called. Part of the clones is missing from these tables; in studies checked, under half for an unresolved V gene and the rest for unknown reasons. Clone size and the V and J calls come from that table; the DNA yielded D and trimming. Here the sample has 250,000 or so clones; around a quarter occur a single time. In total, the top ten clones hold 3.5% to 4.5% of the sample.

Each donor gave one peripheral blood draw, approximately 0.11 L on average, collected into heparinised tubes. A BD FACSAria II was used to sort naive, central memory, regulatory and stem cell-like memory CD4+ T cells with a panel that included CD45RO, CCR7, CD25, CD127, CD95 and CD27. A purity above 95% was achieved for all sorted populations. PBMCs were separated immediately by Lymphoprep density gradient centrifugation and were stained directly, without being cultured. So that batch effects would be minimized, each experiment stained and sorted samples in pairs, pairing one healthy donor with one patient. Worth noting for this clone: Its antigen has not been determined. There are no base qualities to consult, and no much larger clone falls within one base.

Taken from cysteine to phenylalanine, the CDR3 has 11 residues. The only DNA kept is the CDR3, 33 bases in frame from the first base. As encoded in the germline V gene, CDR1 is SGHDN while CDR2 is FVKESK. V and J are truncated by 1 base and 7 bases respectively, leaving an intervening sequence of 4 bases. This receptor was identified in a man aged 30 to 39 in good health. The specimen was central memory CD4+ T cells from blood. In this chain, TRBV14 is recombined with TRBJ2-5; there is no confident call for the D gene. The encoded CDR3 is CASSQGGTQYF. DNA sequence: TGTGCCAGCAGCCAAGGGGGGACCCAGTACTTC.